These 20 T cell receptor beta chains came from one sample sequenced in a study of neurological immune-mediated disorders. MiXCR, run by TCRdb on the 5' RACE reads, gives a single entry per CDR3 protein. Among 25,000 to 35,000 distinct CDR3 sequences, over 1.2% were seen once, and the ten largest hold about a tenth. The source material was PBMCs. These receptors were collected from a woman aged 30 to 39 with multiple sclerosis.

This clonotype was observed many times. The J gene is TRBJ2-7, the V gene TRBV19; 10 bases align to TRBD2. The CDR3 has 14 residues. Germline CDR1 LNHDA, CDR2 SQIVND (reference sequence). Trimming took 6 bases from V and 2 from J; bases not matched to a gene: 4. CDR3 nucleotide sequence: TGTGCCAGTAGCCGGACTAGCGGACCCTACGAGCAGTACTTC. This encodes CASSRTSGPYEQYF.

This clonotype was counted at least ten times. CDR3 nucleotides: TGTGCCAGCAGCGCCACTAGCGGGGGGGCGGCTACGCAGTATTTT. Translation: CASSATSGGAATQYF. The V gene is TRBV7-2, the J gene TRBJ2-3; 13 bases match TRBD2. V gave up 5 bases and J gave up 8 bases; unmatched junction bases: 7. The CDR3 sequence is 15 residues long. CDR1 is SGHTA, CDR2 FQGNSA, per germline.

This clonotype has a count of ten or more. The gene calls are TRBV4-3 and TRBJ2-7; no clear D gene. The CDR3 spans 15 residues. The germline gives CDR1 LGHNA, CDR2 YSLEER. Trimming cost V 0 bases and J 0 bases, with 9 bases left between them. The CDR3 DNA is TGCGCCAGCAGCCAAGAGATATCCTTCTCCTACGAGCAGTACTTC. This gives the protein CASSQEISFSYEQYF.

This clonotype was counted at least ten times. V usage is TRBV25-1 and J usage is TRBJ2-5; possible D gene TRBD2, 5 bases. V lost 3 bases, J lost 4 bases, and 6 bases lay in between. Looked up from germline, CDR1 is MGHDK and CDR2 is SYGVNS. CDR3 length: 12 amino acids. CDR3 nucleotides: TGTGCCAGCAGTGACGCGGGAGAGACCCAGTACTTC. It specifies CASSDAGETQYF. The full variable domain, completed using reference TRBV25-1 and TRBJ2-5, is EADIYQTPRYLVIGTGKKITLECSQTMGHDKMYWYQQDPGMELHLIHYSYGVNSTEKGDLSSESTVSRIRTEHFPLTLESARPSHTSQYLCASSDAGETQYFGPGTRLLVL.

In its sample, this clonotype was seen many times. J is TRBJ2-1 and V is TRBV5-1, with 9 nucleotides matching TRBD1. Germline V CDR1 and CDR2: SGHRS, YFSETQ. V shed 3 bases, J shed 4 bases, and the junction held 5 bases outside the gene matches. The CDR3 loop spans 15 amino acids. CDR3 DNA sequence: TGCGCCAGCAGCTCCGGGACAGGGCTATACAATGAGCAGTTCTTC. Encoded protein: CASSSGTGLYNEQFF.

This clonotype was recorded at least ten times. The V call is TRBV20-1, the J call TRBJ1-2; 9 bases align to TRBD1. CDR3 length: 15 residues. Germline-derived CDR1 and CDR2 are DFQATT and SNEGSKA (reference sequence). The V and J ends lost 4 bases and 7 bases, in that order; junction bases with no gene match: 13. In DNA, the CDR3 is TGCAGTGCTACACTACAACAGGGGGCTGGTGGTGGCTACACCTTC. It codes for CSATLQQGAGGGYTF.

This clonotype was observed a few times. This clone may be a read error of a much larger clone one base away. Lacking the conserved final phenylalanine or tryptophan, this CDR3 likely reflects a read error. J is TRBJ1-2 and V is TRBV11-2; D is undetermined. CDR3 length: 14 amino acids. The germline V and J ends were trimmed by 0 bases and 2 bases, with 7 bases remaining between them. Germline CDR1 is SGHAT and CDR2 is FQNNGV. The CDR3 sequence is CASSLELGNYGYTC. CDR3 in DNA: TGTGCCAGCAGCTTAGAGTTGGGGAACTATGGCTACACCTGC.

This clonotype has at least ten counts. The V call is TRBV3-1, the J call TRBJ1-4, with D possibly being TRBD1 (5 bases). CDR1 and CDR2 (germline): LGHDT, YNNKEL (reference sequence). V lost 3 bases and J lost 8, with 13 bases in between. The CDR3 length is 14 residues. The CDR3 is CASSQSRGIEKLFF. The DNA for the CDR3 is TGTGCCAGCAGCCAGTCGCGGGGGATCGAAAAACTGTTTTTT. The variable domain in full, with the rest retrieved from reference TRBV3-1 and TRBJ1-4, is DTAVSQTPKYLVTQMGNDKSIKCEQNLGHDTMYWYKQDSKKFLKIMFSYNNKELIINETVPNRFSPKSPDKAHLNLHINSLELGDSAVYFCASSQSRGIEKLFFGSGTQLSVL.

This clonotype has at least ten counts. CDR3 sequence reads: CASSLFGTSYGYTF. CDR3 bases: TGTGCCAGCAGTTTATTCGGGACAAGCTATGGCTACACCTTC. The genes are TRBV12-3 or TRBV12-4 and TRBJ1-2, with D possibly being TRBD1 (6 bases). The CDR3 contains 14 residues. V was trimmed by 2 bases and J by 4 bases, leaving 11 bases between them.

This clonotype was counted at least ten times. This chain uses TRBV12-3 or TRBV12-4 with TRBJ2-1; no definite D call. Trimming shortened V by 0 bases and J by 3 bases, and 6 bases separated the two germline ends. The CDR3 is 14 residues long. The CDR3, as DNA: TGTGCCAGCAGTTTAGCGGCCGACTACAATGAGCAGTTCTTC. The encoded protein is CASSLAADYNEQFF.

This clonotype was counted ten times or more. V usage is TRBV5-1 and J usage is TRBJ2-7; 9 bases fit TRBD1. CDR3 size: 15 residues. V lost 6 bases and J lost 0; bases outside the gene matches: 7. From germline, CDR1 is SGHRS and CDR2 YFSETQ. This CDR3 is CASTLGQGSSYEQYF. The CDR3 bases are TGCGCCAGCACCCTGGGACAGGGAAGCTCCTACGAGCAGTACTTC.

At least ten counts were recorded for this clonotype. The chain couples TRBV21-1 to TRBJ2-5; the D call in the table, TRBD1, was not verified against the DNA. TRBV21-1 has pseudogene status. This CDR3 has 15 residues. Here the CDR3 reads CASSKGDRGQETQYF. The CDR3 nucleotides read TGTGCCAGCAGCAAAGGGGACAGGGGACAAGAGACCCAGTACTTC.

This clonotype was seen many times. V usage is TRBV7-6 and J usage is TRBJ2-2, with TRBD2 identical over 9 bases. The V and J ends lost 3 bases and 0 bases, in that order; junction bases with no gene match: 8. The CDR3 extends over 18 amino acids. Germline V gene data show CDR1 as SGHVS and CDR2 as FNYEAQ. The CDR3 spells CASSLYSGGLSNTGELFF. In DNA, the CDR3 is TGTGCCAGCAGCTTGTACAGCGGGGGGCTCTCGAACACCGGGGAGCTGTTTTTT.

This rearrangement joins TRBV7-7 to TRBJ2-2; the match to TRBD2 covers 7 bases. Germline lookup yields CDR1 SSHAT and CDR2 FNYEAQ (reference sequence). This CDR3 comprises 13 residues. V lost 3 bases and J lost 5; bases outside the gene matches: 0. CDR3: CASSLGGTGELFF. CDR3 DNA: TGTGCCAGCAGCTTGGGGGGGACCGGGGAGCTGTTTTTT.

This clonotype was observed at least ten times. The chain recombines TRBV14 with TRBJ1-4; TRBD1 is a possible D gene (5 bases). This CDR3 has 15 residues. CDR1 and CDR2 from the germline V gene are SGHDN and FVKESK. V was shortened by 5 bases and J by 8 bases, with 18 bases between the two germline ends. This chain's CDR3 is CASSFGGQHLEKLFF. The CDR3 bases are TGTGCCAGCAGCTTTGGGGGTCAGCATCTCGAAAAACTGTTTTTT.

This clonotype occurred many times. The chain carries TRBV6-2 or TRBV6-3 and TRBJ2-3; D is unresolved. The V gene lost 4 bases and the J gene lost 4 bases, with 9 bases spanning the gap. This CDR3 is built from 13 residues. From germline, CDR1 is MNHEY and CDR2 SVGEGT. CDR3 sequence reads: CASSSNRPDTQYF. CDR3 DNA: TGTGCCAGCAGTTCCAACCGGCCAGATACGCAGTATTTT.

The chain recombines TRBV18 with TRBJ1-6; D might be TRBD1 (6 bases). Germline lookup yields CDR1 KGHSH and CDR2 LQKENI. The CDR3 has 15 amino acids. The germline V and J ends were trimmed by 4 bases and 5 bases, with 12 bases remaining between them. The CDR3 region has the DNA TGTGCCAGCTCACTGGGGACACAAGATAATTCACCCCTCCACTTT. Translated: CASSLGTQDNSPLHF.

There are many counts of this clonotype. V usage is TRBV5-1 and J usage is TRBJ1-2; D gene uncertain. Trimming left V 0 bases short and J 7 bases short, with 7 bases between. Germline CDR1 SGHRS, CDR2 YFSETQ. The CDR3 covers 12 residues. The CDR3 loop reads CASSLGNVGYTF. The CDR3 region has the DNA TGCGCCAGCAGCTTGGGGAATGTTGGCTACACCTTC.

This clonotype was seen at least ten times. The junction does not match germline at one end; this may be a read error. V gene TRBV6-1 combines with J gene TRBJ1-6, with D perhaps TRBD1 (6 bases). Germline loops: CDR1 MNHNS, CDR2 SASEGT. CDR3 length equals 16 residues. As DNA, the CDR3 is TGTGCCAGCATTGAAGCCGGGACACAATTTAATTCACCCCTCCACTTT. Translating gives CASIEAGTQFNSPLHF.

This clonotype was recorded many times. The J gene is TRBJ2-3, the V gene TRBV20-1; no clear D gene. The CDR3 loop spans 13 amino acids. V gave up 2 bases and J gave up 10 bases, with 16 bases separating them. The germline CDR1 and CDR2 sequences are DFQATT and SNEGSKA (reference sequence). CDR3 region: CSARSPTRLAQYF. The CDR3 DNA reads as TGCAGTGCTAGATCCCCGACCCGGCTCGCGCAGTATTTT.